The present TCR beta chain was sequenced within a study of blood T cells in healthy people across ages. Sample-barcoded 5' priming and a J-beta primer mix drove a second PCR of about 7 to 12 cycles. TCRdb fed the 5' RACE reads into MiXCR, producing one record per CDR3 protein. The repertoire holds 1.5 million to 2 million distinct CDR3 sequences, with 28% as singletons. Trimming took 4 bases from V and 7 from J; bases not matched to a gene: 3. The CDR3 has 11 amino acids. Germline-derived CDR1 and CDR2 are DFQATT and SNEGSKA (reference sequence). Only a few counts were recorded for this clonotype. The rearrangement joins TRBV20-1 to TRBJ2-7; 8 bases line up with TRBD2. The TCR comes from a woman aged 25 to 39 in good health. What was sequenced was blood. In nucleotides, the CDR3 is TGCAGTGCTACGCGGGGGGATGAGCAGTACTTC. This codes for CSATRGDEQYF.